The rows below give T cell receptor beta chains drawn from one sample of a study of identical twins. TCRdb called the 5' RACE reads again in MiXCR, with one record for every CDR3 protein. The data contain about 240,000 distinct CDR3 sequences, about 11% of them singletons. Specimen: memory T cells sorted from blood. The receptors originated from a man in his fifties or sixties in good health. CDR3s include the opening cysteine and the closing phenylalanine or tryptophan. Fields, in order: clone size, V gene, D gene, J gene, CDR3 protein, CDR3 DNA. D genes are given only for firm matches. Part of the rows lack a size; the others show once, few, many or a class for expanded clones.

abundance: few; v_gene: TRBV11-2; d_gene: TRBD2; j_gene: TRBJ2-3; CDR3aa: CASSRGGLANPVGDTQYF; CDR3nt: TGTGCCAGCAGCAGAGGGGGACTAGCGAATCCGGTTGGAGATACGCAGTATTTT
abundance: many; v_gene: TRBV5-1; d_gene: TRBD1; j_gene: TRBJ1-5; CDR3aa: CASSPRTGGQPQHF; CDR3nt: TGCGCCAGCAGCCCCCGGACAGGGGGGCAGCCCCAGCATTTT
abundance: NA; v_gene: TRBV2; d_gene: NA; j_gene: TRBJ2-2; CDR3aa: CASSYDLNTGELFF; CDR3nt: TGTGCCAGCAGCTACGACCTGAACACCGGGGAGCTGTTTTTT
abundance: many; v_gene: TRBV6-5; d_gene: NA; j_gene: TRBJ2-3; CDR3aa: CASSYSASGSRTDTQYF; CDR3nt: TGTGCCAGCAGTTACTCTGCCAGCGGGTCCCGCACAGATACGCAGTATTTT
abundance: many; v_gene: TRBV29-1; d_gene: TRBD2; j_gene: TRBJ2-1; CDR3aa: CSVEELAGLYNEQFF; CDR3nt: TGCAGCGTTGAAGAACTAGCGGGACTTTACAATGAGCAGTTCTTC
abundance: few; v_gene: TRBV11-2; d_gene: TRBD1; j_gene: TRBJ1-2; CDR3aa: CASSLRPSDRGHAYGYTF; CDR3nt: TGTGCCAGCAGCTTACGTCCCTCGGACAGGGGGCATGCCTATGGCTACACCTTC
abundance: NA; v_gene: TRBV7-2; d_gene: NA; j_gene: TRBJ2-6; CDR3aa: CASSLVARGNGANVLTF; CDR3nt: TGTGCCAGCAGCTTAGTTGCCAGGGGTAATGGGGCCAACGTCCTGACTTTC
abundance: many; v_gene: TRBV2; d_gene: NA; j_gene: TRBJ2-1; CDR3aa: CASSQTGSYNEQFF; CDR3nt: TGTGCCAGCAGTCAGACGGGCTCCTACAATGAGCAGTTCTTC
abundance: NA; v_gene: TRBV2; d_gene: NA; j_gene: TRBJ1-5; CDR3aa: CASSEGYSNQPQHF; CDR3nt: TGTGCCAGCAGTGAAGGTTATAGCAATCAGCCCCAGCATTTT
abundance: once; v_gene: TRBV7-2; d_gene: TRBD2; j_gene: TRBJ2-1; CDR3aa: CASSLGLAGGGYNEQFF; CDR3nt: TGTGCCAGCAGCTTGGGACTAGCGGGGGGAGGATACAATGAGCAGTTCTTC
abundance: NA; v_gene: TRBV20-1; d_gene: TRBD2; j_gene: TRBJ2-1; CDR3aa: CSARVPLERGGSIHEQFF; CDR3nt: TGCAGTGCTAGAGTGCCCCTCGAGCGGGGGGGGAGTATCCATGAGCAGTTCTTC